This is a list of T cell receptor beta chains from one sample in a study of regulatory T cells in long-lasting Graves disease. TCRdb called the multiplex PCR reads again in MiXCR, with one record for every CDR3 protein. This sample yields 600,000 to 650,000 distinct CDR3 sequences, of which about 15% are seen a single time; 18% belongs to the top ten. The same sample was also studied in work on T cells in Graves' hyperthyroidism and ophthalmopathy.

Material: peripheral blood mononuclear cells (PBMCs), obtained at new diagnosis, from a patient treated with antithyroid drugs. Source of these receptors: a woman in her 30s with Graves disease. CDR3s leave out the opening cysteine and the closing phenylalanine or tryptophan. A D gene is named only where the DNA matches it firmly.

ASSSPTTRGYGYT TRBJ1-2 . TRBV28
ASSRGGQGAHEQF TRBJ2-1 . TRBV2
ATSAGGGYT TRBJ1-2 . TRBV24-1
ASWGGGGYGYT TRBJ1-2 . TRBV28
ASSVGLAGNYEQY TRBJ2-7 TRBD2 TRBV11-2
SASVSRGGGYT TRBJ1-2 . TRBV20-1
ASGLGRLAGADTRY TRBJ2-3 TRBD2 TRBV12-5
ASSLSPSETSFQPQH TRBJ1-5 . TRBV5-5
ASTQGMVPGEQY TRBJ2-7 . TRBV7-9
ASSPLVTRQGVDEKLF TRBJ1-4 TRBD1 TRBV7-8
ASSPKVNSPLH TRBJ1-6 . TRBV3-1
ASSHTGEANEQF TRBJ2-1 TRBD1 TRBV11-2
ASSSPAPRGTQY TRBJ2-5 . TRBV6-2/TRBV6-3
ASSSWDLTRGNEQF TRBJ2-1 . TRBV7-9
SVADSGLFYNEQF TRBJ2-1 TRBD2 TRBV29-1
ASSFQPTSGISYEQY TRBJ2-7 TRBD2 TRBV7-9
ASRTTGTTSDTQY TRBJ2-3 . TRBV28
ASSLQQGIQPQH TRBJ1-5 . TRBV12-3/TRBV12-4
ASSLRTGGSNTEAF TRBJ1-1 TRBD1 TRBV5-1
ASSYSPSGVAKNIQY TRBJ2-4 TRBD2 TRBV6-9
SAPRQSRDTQY TRBJ2-3 . TRBV20-1
ASKGGDTQY TRBJ2-3 . TRBV13
ASNGRGLATEAF TRBJ1-1 . TRBV2
AISGLAGTGELF TRBJ2-2 TRBD2 TRBV10-3
ASRQGPAPYGYT TRBJ1-2 . TRBV2
ASNSYIQELYEQY TRBJ2-7 . TRBV6-1
ASSGRDRDPSGEQY TRBJ2-7 TRBD1 TRBV5-1
ASSPQVGARETQY TRBJ2-5 . TRBV14
SVEVYDRDVNEQF TRBJ2-1 TRBD1 TRBV29-1